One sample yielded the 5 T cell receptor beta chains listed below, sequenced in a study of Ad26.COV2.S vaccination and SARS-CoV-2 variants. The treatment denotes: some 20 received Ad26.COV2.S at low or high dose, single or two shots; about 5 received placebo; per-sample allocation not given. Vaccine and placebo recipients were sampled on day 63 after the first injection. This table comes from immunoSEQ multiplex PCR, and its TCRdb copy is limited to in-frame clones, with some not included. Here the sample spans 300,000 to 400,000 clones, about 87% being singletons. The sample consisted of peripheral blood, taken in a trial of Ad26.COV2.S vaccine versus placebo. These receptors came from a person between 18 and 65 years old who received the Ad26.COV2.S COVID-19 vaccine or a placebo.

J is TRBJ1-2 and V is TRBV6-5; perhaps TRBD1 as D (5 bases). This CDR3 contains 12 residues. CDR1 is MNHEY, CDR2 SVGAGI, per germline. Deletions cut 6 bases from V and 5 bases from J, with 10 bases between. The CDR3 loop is CASSPGGYGYTF. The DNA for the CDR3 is TGTGCCAGCAGCCCCGGGGGTTATGGCTACACCTTC.

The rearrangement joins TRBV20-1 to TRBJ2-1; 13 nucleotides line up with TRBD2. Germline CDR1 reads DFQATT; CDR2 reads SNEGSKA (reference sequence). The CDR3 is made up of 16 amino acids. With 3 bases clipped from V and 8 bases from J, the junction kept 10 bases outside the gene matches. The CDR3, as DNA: TGCAGTGCTAGTCAGGGGACTAGCGGGACTCGGGATGAGCAGTTCTTC. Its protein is CSASQGTSGTRDEQFF.

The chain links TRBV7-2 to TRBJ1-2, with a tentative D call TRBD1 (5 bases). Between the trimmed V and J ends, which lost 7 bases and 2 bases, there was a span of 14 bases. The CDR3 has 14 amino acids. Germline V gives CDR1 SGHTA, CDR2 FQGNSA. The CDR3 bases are TGTGCCAGCATCGAACGGGGCCTCAACTATGGCTACACCTTC. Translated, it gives CASIERGLNYGYTF.

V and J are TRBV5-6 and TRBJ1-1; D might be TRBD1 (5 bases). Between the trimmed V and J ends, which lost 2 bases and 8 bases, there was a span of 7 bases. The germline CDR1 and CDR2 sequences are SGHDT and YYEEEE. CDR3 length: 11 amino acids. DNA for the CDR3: TGTGCCAGCAGCTTCGGACAAGAAGCTTTCTTT. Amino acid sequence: CASSFGQEAFF.

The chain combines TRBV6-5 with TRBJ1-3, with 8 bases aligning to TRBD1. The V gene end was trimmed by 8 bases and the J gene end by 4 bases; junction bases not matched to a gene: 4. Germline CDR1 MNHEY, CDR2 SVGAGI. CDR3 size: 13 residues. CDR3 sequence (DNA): TGTGCCAGCCGACAGGGGAGCGGAAACACCATATATTTT. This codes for CASRQGSGNTIYF.